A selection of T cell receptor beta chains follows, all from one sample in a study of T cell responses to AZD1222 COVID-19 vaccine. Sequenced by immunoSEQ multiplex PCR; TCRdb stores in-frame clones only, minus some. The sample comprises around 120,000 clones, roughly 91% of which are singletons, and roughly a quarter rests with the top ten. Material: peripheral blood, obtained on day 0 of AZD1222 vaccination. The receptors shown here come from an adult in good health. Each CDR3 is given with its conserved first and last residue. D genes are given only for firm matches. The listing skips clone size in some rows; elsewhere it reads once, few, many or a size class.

CDR3nt: TGTGCCAGCTCACCACGGTCCGACAATGAGCAGTTCTTC; CDR3aa: CASSPRSDNEQFF; v_gene: TRBV18; d_gene: -; abundance: once; j_gene: TRBJ2-1
CDR3nt: TGTGCCAGCGAAGTGGGGTTGACAGGAGGCGGCCAGTACTTC; CDR3aa: CASEVGLTGGGQYF; v_gene: TRBV2; d_gene: -; abundance: -; j_gene: TRBJ2-4
CDR3nt: TGTGCCAGCAGTCCGACAGGGAGGGGGGCTTTCTTT; CDR3aa: CASSPTGRGAFF; v_gene: TRBV27; d_gene: TRBD1; abundance: -; j_gene: TRBJ1-1
CDR3nt: TGCGCCACGGGAGAGTCAGCTAACTATGGCTACACCTTC; CDR3aa: CATGESANYGYTF; v_gene: TRBV5-1; d_gene: -; abundance: -; j_gene: TRBJ1-2
CDR3nt: TGCGCCAGCAGCACAGGGGACAGGGCAGATACCTCTGATACGCAGTATTTT; CDR3aa: CASSTGDRADTSDTQYF; v_gene: TRBV5-1; d_gene: TRBD1; abundance: -; j_gene: TRBJ2-3
CDR3nt: TGTGCCAGCAGTTATGGACAGGCGGGGGACGGCTACACCTTC; CDR3aa: CASSYGQAGDGYTF; v_gene: TRBV7-9; d_gene: TRBD1; abundance: -; j_gene: TRBJ1-2
CDR3nt: TGTGCCAGCAGCGTAGCTCATGGGGATGGCTACACCTTC; CDR3aa: CASSVAHGDGYTF; v_gene: TRBV9; d_gene: -; abundance: once; j_gene: TRBJ1-2
CDR3nt: TGTGCCACCAGCAGAGATCCCGGTCTCTCTGGAAACACCATATATTTT; CDR3aa: CATSRDPGLSGNTIYF; v_gene: TRBV15; d_gene: -; abundance: -; j_gene: TRBJ1-3
CDR3nt: TGTGCCAGCAGCCCTCGTCGGGGCACTGAAGCTTTCTTT; CDR3aa: CASSPRRGTEAFF; v_gene: TRBV27; d_gene: -; abundance: -; j_gene: TRBJ1-1
CDR3nt: TGTGCCAGCAGCCTACGACTAGCGGCCCCCTTAAATGAGCAGTTCTTC; CDR3aa: CASSLRLAAPLNEQFF; v_gene: TRBV9; d_gene: TRBD2; abundance: -; j_gene: TRBJ2-1
CDR3nt: TGTGCCAGCAGCTTAGGTGCGGGGGAGGGTATCTACGAGCAGTACTTC; CDR3aa: CASSLGAGEGIYEQYF; v_gene: TRBV7-9; d_gene: TRBD2; abundance: once; j_gene: TRBJ2-7
CDR3nt: TGTGCCAGCAGCCTGAACGCAGCCGGGGGGACCCAGTACTTC; CDR3aa: CASSLNAAGGTQYF; v_gene: TRBV14; d_gene: -; abundance: -; j_gene: TRBJ2-5
CDR3nt: TGTGCCAGCAGCTCAGGCGCCGGGACAGGTCGTAATCAGCCCCAGCATTTT; CDR3aa: CASSSGAGTGRNQPQHF; v_gene: TRBV7-2; d_gene: TRBD1; abundance: -; j_gene: TRBJ1-5
CDR3nt: TGTGCCAGCAGTGTTAGCGGGGGATCCTACAATGAGCAGTTCTTC; CDR3aa: CASSVSGGSYNEQFF; v_gene: TRBV2; d_gene: TRBD2; abundance: -; j_gene: TRBJ2-1
CDR3nt: TGTGCCAGCAGTTACTCCGGGACAGAGGAACTGTTTTTT; CDR3aa: CASSYSGTEELFF; v_gene: TRBV6-5; d_gene: TRBD1; abundance: -; j_gene: TRBJ1-4
CDR3nt: TGTGCCAGCAGCTTAGAGGGACAGCACGAGCAGTTCTTC; CDR3aa: CASSLEGQHEQFF; v_gene: TRBV5-4; d_gene: TRBD1; abundance: -; j_gene: TRBJ2-1
CDR3nt: TGTGCCAGCAGCAAGGGGATTTCAAACTATGGCTACACCTTC; CDR3aa: CASSKGISNYGYTF; v_gene: TRBV9; d_gene: -; abundance: -; j_gene: TRBJ1-2
CDR3nt: TGTGCCAGCAGCTTAGGGGCCCCGAGCTCCTACAATGAGCAGTTCTTC; CDR3aa: CASSLGAPSSYNEQFF; v_gene: TRBV7-6; d_gene: -; abundance: few; j_gene: TRBJ2-1
CDR3nt: TGTGCCAGCAGCCCCTGGAGGCAAGAGAATTCACCCCTCCACTTT; CDR3aa: CASSPWRQENSPLHF; v_gene: TRBV9; d_gene: -; abundance: -; j_gene: TRBJ1-6
CDR3nt: TGCGCCAGCAGCTTGGACCGGGGGGCGTACTATGGCTACACCTTC; CDR3aa: CASSLDRGAYYGYTF; v_gene: TRBV5-1; d_gene: -; abundance: -; j_gene: TRBJ1-2